The clone carrying this TCR beta chain was seen repeatedly, ten times or more. This sample was taken from a study of identical twins. V gave up 4 bases and J gave up 9 bases, with 10 bases separating them. The CDR3 loop spans 12 amino acids. Germline CDR1 SEHNR, CDR2 FQNEAQ (reference sequence). TCRdb re-derived calls from the 5' RACE reads in MiXCR, one entry per CDR3 protein. This table holds about 720,000 distinct CDR3 sequences, under 9% found once. The same sample was also used in a study of yellow fever vaccine responses in identical twins.

V gene TRBV7-9 combines with J gene TRBJ2-1; no reliable D call. The specimen sequenced was PBMCs. The clonotype originates from a woman between 18 and 29 years old in good health. The CDR3 here is CASSSTGGEQFF. As DNA, the CDR3 is TGTGCCAGCAGCTCGACGGGCGGTGAGCAGTTCTTC.